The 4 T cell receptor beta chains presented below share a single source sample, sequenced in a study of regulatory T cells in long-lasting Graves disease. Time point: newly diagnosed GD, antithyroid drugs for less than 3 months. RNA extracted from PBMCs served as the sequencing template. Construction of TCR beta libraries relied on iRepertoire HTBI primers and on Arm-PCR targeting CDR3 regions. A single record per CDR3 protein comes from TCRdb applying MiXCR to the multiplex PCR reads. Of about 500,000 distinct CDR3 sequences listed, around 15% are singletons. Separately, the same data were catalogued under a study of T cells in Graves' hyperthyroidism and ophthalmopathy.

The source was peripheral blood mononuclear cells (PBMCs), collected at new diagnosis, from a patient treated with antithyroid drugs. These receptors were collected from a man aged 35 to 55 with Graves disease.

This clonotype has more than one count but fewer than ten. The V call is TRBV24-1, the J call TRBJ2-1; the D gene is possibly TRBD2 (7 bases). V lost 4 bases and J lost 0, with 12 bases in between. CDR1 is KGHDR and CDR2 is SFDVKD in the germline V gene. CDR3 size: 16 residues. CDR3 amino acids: CATSDPRGGSYNEQFF. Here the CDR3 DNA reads TGTGCCACCAGTGACCCGAGGGGGGGCTCCTACAATGAGCAGTTCTTC.

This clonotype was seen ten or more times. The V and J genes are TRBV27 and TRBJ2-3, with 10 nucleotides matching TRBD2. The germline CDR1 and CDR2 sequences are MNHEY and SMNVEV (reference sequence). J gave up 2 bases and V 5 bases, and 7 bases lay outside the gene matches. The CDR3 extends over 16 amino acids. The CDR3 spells CASSLLAGALTDTQYF. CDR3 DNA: TGTGCCAGCAGTCTCCTAGCGGGGGCCCTCACAGATACGCAGTATTTT.

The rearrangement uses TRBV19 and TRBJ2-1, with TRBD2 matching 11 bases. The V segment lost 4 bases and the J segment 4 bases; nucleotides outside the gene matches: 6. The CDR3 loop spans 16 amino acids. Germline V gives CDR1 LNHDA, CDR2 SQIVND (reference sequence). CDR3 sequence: CASSTDRLAGYNEQFF. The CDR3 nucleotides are TGTGCCAGTAGTACAGATCGACTAGCGGGGTACAATGAGCAGTTCTTC.

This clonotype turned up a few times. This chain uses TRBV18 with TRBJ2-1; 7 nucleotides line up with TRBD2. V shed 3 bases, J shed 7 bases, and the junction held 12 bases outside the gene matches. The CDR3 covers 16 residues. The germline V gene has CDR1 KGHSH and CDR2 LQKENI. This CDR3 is CASSPPERDSWNEQFF. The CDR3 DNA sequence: TGTGCCAGCTCACCTCCGGAGCGGGACTCATGGAATGAGCAGTTCTTC.